This section outlines one T cell receptor (beta chain) sequence together with its context. Its antigen is not known. The sample belongs to a study of T cells in Graves' hyperthyroidism and ophthalmopathy. Study context: Peripheral blood was drawn at first diagnosis, prior to all treatment. Findings and caveats of the study: Through a model of 13 V-J features, ophthalmopathy was separated from stable hyperthyroidism.

Germline V gene sequence: CDR1 LNHNV, CDR2 YYDKDF (reference sequence). V was shortened by 3 bases and J by 6 bases, with 8 bases between the two germline ends. The CDR3 consists of 13 residues. Criteria for exclusion of patients were uncontrolled infection, other autoimmune disease, pregnancy or lactation. There were TCR beta CDR3 regions amplified from RNA transcripts. When the TCR CDR3 underwent first-round RT-PCR, the HTBI primer set was used. TCRdb re-called the multiplex PCR reads through MiXCR, storing one row per CDR3 protein. This sample has fewer than 650,000 distinct CDR3 sequences, with about 15% found just once.

Input material: blood. The clonotype originates from a woman younger than 45 with Graves' hyperthyroidism that later progressed to Graves' ophthalmopathy. This chain joins TRBV15 and TRBJ1-4; D uncertain. The CDR3 sequence: CATSSMIYEKLFF. CDR3 sequence (DNA): TGTGCCACCAGCAGCATGATTTATGAAAAACTGTTTTTT.